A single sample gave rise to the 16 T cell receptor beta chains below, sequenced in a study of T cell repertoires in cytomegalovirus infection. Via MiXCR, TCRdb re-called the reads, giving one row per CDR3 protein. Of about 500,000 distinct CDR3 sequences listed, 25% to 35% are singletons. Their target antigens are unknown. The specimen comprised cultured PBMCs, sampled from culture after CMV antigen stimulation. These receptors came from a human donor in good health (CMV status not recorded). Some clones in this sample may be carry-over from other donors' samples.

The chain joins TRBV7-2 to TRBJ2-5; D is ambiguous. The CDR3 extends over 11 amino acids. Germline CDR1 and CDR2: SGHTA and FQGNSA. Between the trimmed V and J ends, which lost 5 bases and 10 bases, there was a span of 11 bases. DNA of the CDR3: TGTGCCAGCAGCGCCAATTATTACCAGTACTTC. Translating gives CASSANYYQYF.

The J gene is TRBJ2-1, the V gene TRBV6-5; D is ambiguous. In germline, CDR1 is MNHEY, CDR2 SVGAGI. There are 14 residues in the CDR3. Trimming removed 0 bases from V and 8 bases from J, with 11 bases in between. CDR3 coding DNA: TGTGCCAGCAGTTACTCGATGAGAGGTGATGAGCAGTTCTTC. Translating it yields CASSYSMRGDEQFF.

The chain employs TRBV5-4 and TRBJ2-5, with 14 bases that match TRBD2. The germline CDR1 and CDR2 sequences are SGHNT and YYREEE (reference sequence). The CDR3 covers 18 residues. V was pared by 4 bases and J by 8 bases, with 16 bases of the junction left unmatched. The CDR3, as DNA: TGTGCCAGCAGCCCCTTATCCGGGACTAGCGGGAGTCGGGGCACCCAGTACTTC. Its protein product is CASSPLSGTSGSRGTQYF.

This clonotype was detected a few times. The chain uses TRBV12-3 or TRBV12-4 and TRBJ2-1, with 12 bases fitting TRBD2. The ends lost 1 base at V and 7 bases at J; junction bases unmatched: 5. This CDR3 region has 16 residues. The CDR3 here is CASSLGLAGGPNEQFF. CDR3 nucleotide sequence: TGTGCCAGCAGTTTAGGGCTAGCGGGAGGGCCTAATGAGCAGTTCTTC.

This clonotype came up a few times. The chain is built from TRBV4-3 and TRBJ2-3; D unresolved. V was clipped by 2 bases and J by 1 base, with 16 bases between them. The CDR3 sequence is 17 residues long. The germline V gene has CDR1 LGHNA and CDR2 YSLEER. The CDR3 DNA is TGCGCCAGCAGCCAATCCAGCCCTCAGTTTGGCACAGATACGCAGTATTTT. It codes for CASSQSSPQFGTDTQYF.

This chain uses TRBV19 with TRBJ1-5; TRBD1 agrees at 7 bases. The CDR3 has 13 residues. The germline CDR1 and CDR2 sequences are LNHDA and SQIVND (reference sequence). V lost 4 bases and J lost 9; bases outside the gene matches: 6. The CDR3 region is CASSTETGRPQHF. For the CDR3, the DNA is TGTGCCAGTAGTACAGAGACAGGGCGGCCCCAGCATTTT.

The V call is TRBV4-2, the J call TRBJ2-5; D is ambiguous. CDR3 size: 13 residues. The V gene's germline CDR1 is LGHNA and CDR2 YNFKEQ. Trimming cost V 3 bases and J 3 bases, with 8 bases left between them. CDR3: CASSQGREETQYF. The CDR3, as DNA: TGTGCCAGCAGCCAGGGAAGGGAAGAGACCCAGTACTTC.

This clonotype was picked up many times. The CDR3, as DNA: TGTGCCAGCAGCTTAGGACTAGCGGGAGGGGCAGATACGCAGTATTTT. The encoded protein is CASSLGLAGGADTQYF. J is TRBJ2-3 and V is TRBV7-2, with 14 bases identical to TRBD2. There are 16 residues in the CDR3. After removal of 1 base from V and 4 bases from J, the junction contained 1 base not matched to a gene. Germline CDR1 SGHTA, CDR2 FQGNSA.

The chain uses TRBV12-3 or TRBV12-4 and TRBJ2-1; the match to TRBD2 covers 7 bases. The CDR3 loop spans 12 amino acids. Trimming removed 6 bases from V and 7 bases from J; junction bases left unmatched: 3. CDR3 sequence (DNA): TGTGCCAGCAGCCGGGGGGTAAATGAGCAGTTCTTC. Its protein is CASSRGVNEQFF.

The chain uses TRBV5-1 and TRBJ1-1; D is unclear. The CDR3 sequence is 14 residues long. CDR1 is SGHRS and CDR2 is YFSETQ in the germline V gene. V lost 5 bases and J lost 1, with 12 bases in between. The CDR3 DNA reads TGCGCCAGCAGATCCGGAACCAAGAACACTGAAGCTTTCTTT. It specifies CASRSGTKNTEAFF. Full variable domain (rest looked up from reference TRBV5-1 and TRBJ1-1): KAGVTQTPRYLIKTRGQQVTLSCSPISGHRSVSWYQQTPGQGLQFLFEYFSETQRNKGNFPGRFSGRQFSNSRSEMNVSTLELGDSALYLCASRSGTKNTEAFFGQGTRLTVV.

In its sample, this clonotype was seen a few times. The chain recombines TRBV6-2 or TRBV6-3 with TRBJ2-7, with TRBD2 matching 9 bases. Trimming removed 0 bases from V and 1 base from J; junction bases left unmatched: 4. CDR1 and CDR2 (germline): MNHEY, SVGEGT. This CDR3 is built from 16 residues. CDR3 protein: CASSYSRTSGSYEQYF. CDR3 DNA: TGTGCCAGCAGTTACTCGAGAACTAGCGGGTCCTACGAGCAGTACTTC.

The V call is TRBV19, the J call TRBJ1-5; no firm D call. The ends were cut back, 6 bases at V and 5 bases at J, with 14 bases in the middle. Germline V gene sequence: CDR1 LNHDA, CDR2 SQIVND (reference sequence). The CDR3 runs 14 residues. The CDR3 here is CASRRLVSDQPQHF. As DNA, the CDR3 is TGTGCCAGTAGGAGGTTGGTGAGTGATCAGCCCCAGCATTTT.

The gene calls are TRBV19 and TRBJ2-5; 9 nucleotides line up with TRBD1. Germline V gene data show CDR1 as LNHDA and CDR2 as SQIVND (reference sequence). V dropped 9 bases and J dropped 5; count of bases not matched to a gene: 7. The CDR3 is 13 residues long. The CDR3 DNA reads TGTGCCAGCGGAGGGGACAGGGCTGAGACCCAGTACTTC. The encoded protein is CASGGDRAETQYF.

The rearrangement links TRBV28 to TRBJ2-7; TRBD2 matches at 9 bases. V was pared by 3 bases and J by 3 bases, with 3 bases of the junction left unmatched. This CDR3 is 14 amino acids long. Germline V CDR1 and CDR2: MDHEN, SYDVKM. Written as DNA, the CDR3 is TGTGCCAGCAGTTTGACTAGCGGATTCTACGAGCAGTACTTC. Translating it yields CASSLTSGFYEQYF.

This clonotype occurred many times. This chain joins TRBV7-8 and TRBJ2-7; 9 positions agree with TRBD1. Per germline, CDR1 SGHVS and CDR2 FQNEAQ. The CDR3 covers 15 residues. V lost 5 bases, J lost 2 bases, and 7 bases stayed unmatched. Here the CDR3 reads CASSLGQGPTYEQYF. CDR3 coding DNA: TGTGCCAGCAGCCTAGGACAGGGGCCCACCTACGAGCAGTACTTC.

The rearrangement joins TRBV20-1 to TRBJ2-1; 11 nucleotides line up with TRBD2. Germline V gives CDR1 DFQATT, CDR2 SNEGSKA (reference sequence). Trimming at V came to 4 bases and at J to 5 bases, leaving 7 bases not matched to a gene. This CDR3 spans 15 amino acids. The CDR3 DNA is TGCAGTGCTAAACGTAGCGGGAGGGCCGACAATGAGCAGTTCTTC. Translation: CSAKRSGRADNEQFF.